The clone carrying this T cell receptor (beta chain) has ten or more counts. Antigen specificity is unknown. This sample was taken from a study of T-cell reconstitution after alpha-beta-depleted transplantation in children. General observations from the study: There were reportedly several hundred expanded graft clones from which alpha-beta T cells came about two months after transplant.

Looked up from germline, CDR1 is SGHDN and CDR2 is FVKESK. The CDR3 loop spans 13 amino acids. V lost 4 bases to trimming and J lost 6 bases, with 13 bases between them. TCRbeta library preparation incorporated unique molecular identifiers. TCRdb itself ran the PCR reads through MiXCR, one entry per CDR3 protein. This table holds around 500,000 distinct CDR3 sequences, roughly 24% found once. The sample was PBMCs, mostly from graft donor cells, taken 360 days after TCRalphabeta/CD19-depleted stem cell transplant. The sequence was obtained from a boy younger than two who had a stem cell transplant for acute myeloid leukemia, so the T cells may come from the graft donor. The chain combines TRBV14 with TRBJ2-7, with D unclear. The CDR3 DNA sequence: TGTGCCAGCAGCCCACCTTTTCCTGGCGAGCAGTACTTC. It translates to CASSPPFPGEQYF.